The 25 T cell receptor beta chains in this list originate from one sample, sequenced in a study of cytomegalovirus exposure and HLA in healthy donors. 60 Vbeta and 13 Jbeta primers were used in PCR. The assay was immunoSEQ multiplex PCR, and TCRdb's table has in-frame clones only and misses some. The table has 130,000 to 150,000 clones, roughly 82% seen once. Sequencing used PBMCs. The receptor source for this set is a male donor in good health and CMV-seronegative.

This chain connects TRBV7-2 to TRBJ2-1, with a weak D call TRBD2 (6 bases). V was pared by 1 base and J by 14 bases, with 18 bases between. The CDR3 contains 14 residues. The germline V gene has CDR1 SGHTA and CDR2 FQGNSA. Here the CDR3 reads CASSLEGQGREEFF. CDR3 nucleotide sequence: TGTGCCAGCAGCTTAGAGGGCCAGGGCAGGGAGGAGTTCTTC.

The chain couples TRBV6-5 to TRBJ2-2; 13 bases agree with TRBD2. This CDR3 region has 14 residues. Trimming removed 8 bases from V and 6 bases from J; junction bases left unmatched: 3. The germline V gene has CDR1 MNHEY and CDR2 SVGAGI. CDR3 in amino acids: CASETSGRPGELFF. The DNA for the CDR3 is TGTGCCAGCGAGACTAGCGGGAGGCCCGGGGAGCTGTTTTTT.

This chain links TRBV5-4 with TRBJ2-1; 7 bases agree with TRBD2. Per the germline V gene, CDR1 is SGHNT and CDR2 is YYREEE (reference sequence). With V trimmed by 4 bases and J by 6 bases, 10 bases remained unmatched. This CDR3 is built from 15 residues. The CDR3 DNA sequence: TGTGCCAGCAGCCCCGTACTGACTAGCATCAATGAGCAGTTCTTC. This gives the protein CASSPVLTSINEQFF.

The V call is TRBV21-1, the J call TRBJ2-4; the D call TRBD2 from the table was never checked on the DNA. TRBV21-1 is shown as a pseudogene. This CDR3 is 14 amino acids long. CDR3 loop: CASSRGQEKNIQYF. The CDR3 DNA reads TGTGCCAGCAGCAGAGGGCAGGAAAAAAACATTCAGTACTTC.

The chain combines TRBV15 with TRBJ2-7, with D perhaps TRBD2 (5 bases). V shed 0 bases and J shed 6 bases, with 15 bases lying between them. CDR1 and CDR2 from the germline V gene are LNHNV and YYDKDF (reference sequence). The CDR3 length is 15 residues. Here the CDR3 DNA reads TGTGCCACCAGCAGAGATAATTCGGGGATCGCCGAGCAGTACTTC. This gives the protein CATSRDNSGIAEQYF.

The CDR3 here is CASSQVGRMNTEAFF. CDR3 nucleotide sequence: TGTGCCAGCAGCCAAGTCGGGAGAATGAACACTGAAGCTTTCTTT. The chain is built from TRBV14 and TRBJ1-1; D is undetermined. Trimming stripped 1 base from V and 0 bases from J, with 9 bases between. Germline values: CDR1 SGHDN, CDR2 FVKESK. The CDR3 totals 15 residues.

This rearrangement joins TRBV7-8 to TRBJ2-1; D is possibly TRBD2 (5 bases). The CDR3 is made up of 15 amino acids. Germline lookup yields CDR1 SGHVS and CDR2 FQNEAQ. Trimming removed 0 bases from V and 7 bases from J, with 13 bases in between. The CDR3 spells CASSLASGPLNEQFF. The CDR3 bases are TGTGCCAGCAGCTTAGCAAGCGGTCCCCTAAATGAGCAGTTCTTC.

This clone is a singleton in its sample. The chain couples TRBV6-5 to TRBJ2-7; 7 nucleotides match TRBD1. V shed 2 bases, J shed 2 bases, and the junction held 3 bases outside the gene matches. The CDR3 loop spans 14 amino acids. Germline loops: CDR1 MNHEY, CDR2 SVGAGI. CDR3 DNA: TGTGCCAGCAGTTACCTGGGACAGCCCTACGAGCAGTACTTC. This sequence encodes CASSYLGQPYEQYF.

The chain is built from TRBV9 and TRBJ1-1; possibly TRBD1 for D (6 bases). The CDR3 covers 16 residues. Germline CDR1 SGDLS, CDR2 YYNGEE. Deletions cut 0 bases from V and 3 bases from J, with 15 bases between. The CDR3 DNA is TGTGCCAGCAGCGTAGATCCAGGGGAGGGGGACACTGAAGCTTTCTTT. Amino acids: CASSVDPGEGDTEAFF.

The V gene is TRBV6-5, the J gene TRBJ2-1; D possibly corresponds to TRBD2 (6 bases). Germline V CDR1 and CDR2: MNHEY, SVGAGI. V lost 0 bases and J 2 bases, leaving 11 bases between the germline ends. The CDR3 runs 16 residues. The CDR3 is CASSYSMAGTYNEQFF. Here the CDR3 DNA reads TGTGCCAGCAGTTACTCGATGGCGGGGACCTACAATGAGCAGTTCTTC.

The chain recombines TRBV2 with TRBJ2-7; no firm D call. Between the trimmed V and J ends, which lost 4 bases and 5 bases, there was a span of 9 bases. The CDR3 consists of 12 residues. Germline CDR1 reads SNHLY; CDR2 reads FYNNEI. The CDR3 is CASSVPSNEQYF. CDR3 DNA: TGTGCCAGCAGTGTTCCAAGCAACGAGCAGTACTTC.

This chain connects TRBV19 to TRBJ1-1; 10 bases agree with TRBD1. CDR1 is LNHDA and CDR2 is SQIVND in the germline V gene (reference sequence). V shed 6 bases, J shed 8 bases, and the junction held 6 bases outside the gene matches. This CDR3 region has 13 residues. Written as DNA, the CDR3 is TGTGCCAGTAGGGGACAGGGGACCGCCGAAGCTTTCTTT. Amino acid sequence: CASRGQGTAEAFF. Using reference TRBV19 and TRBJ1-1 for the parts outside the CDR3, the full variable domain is DGGITQSPKYLFRKEGQNVTLSCEQNLNHDAMYWYRQDPGQGLRLIYYSQIVNDFQKGDIAEGYSVSREKKESFPLTVTSAQKNPTAFYLCASRGQGTAEAFFGQGTRLTVV.

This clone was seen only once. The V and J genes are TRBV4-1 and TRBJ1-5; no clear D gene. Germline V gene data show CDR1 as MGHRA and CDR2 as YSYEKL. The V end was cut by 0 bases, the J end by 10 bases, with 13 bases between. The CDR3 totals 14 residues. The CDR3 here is CASSQESGWKPQHF. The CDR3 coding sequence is TGCGCCAGCAGCCAAGAGAGCGGATGGAAACCCCAGCATTTT.

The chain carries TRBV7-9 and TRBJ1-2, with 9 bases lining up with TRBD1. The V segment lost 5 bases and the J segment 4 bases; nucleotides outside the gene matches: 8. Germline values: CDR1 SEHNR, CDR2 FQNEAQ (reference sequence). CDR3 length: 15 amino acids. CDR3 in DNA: TGTGCCAGCAGCGACCAGGACAGGGGACCCTATGGCTACACCTTC. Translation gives CASSDQDRGPYGYTF. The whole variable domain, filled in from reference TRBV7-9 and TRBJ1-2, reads DTGVSQNPRHKITKRGQNVTFRCDPISEHNRLYWYRQTLGQGPEFLTYFQNEAQLEKSRLLSDRFSAERPKGSFSTLEIQRTEQGDSAMYLCASSDQDRGPYGYTFGSGTRLTVV.

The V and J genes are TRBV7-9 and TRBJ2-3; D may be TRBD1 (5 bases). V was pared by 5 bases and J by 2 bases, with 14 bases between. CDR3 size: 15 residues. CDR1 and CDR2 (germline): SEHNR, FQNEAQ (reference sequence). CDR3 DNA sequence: TGTGCCAGCAGCCCTCGACAGAGTACCACAGATACGCAGTATTTT. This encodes CASSPRQSTTDTQYF.

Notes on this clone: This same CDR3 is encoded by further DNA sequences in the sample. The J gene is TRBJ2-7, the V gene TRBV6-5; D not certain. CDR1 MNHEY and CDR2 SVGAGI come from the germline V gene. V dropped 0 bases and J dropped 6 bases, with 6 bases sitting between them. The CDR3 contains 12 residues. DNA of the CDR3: TGTGCCAGCAGTTACTCGAGAGGCGAGCAGTACTTC. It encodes CASSYSRGEQYF.

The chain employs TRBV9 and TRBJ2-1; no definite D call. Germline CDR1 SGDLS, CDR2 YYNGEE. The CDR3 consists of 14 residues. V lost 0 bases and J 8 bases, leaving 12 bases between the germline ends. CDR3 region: CASSVDGLEDEQFF. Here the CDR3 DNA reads TGTGCCAGCAGCGTAGATGGCCTCGAGGATGAGCAGTTCTTC. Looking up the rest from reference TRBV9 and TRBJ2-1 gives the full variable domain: DSGVTQTPKHLITATGQRVTLRCSPRSGDLSVYWYQQSLDQGLQFLIQYYNGEERAKGNILERFSAQQFPDLHSELNLSSLELGDSALYFCASSVDGLEDEQFFGPGTRLTVL.

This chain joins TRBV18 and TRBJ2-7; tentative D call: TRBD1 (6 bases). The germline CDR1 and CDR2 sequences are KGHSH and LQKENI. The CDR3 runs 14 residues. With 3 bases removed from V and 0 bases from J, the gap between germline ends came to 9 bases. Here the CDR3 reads CASSPGTISYEQYF. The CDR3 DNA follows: TGTGCCAGCTCACCCGGGACAATCTCCTACGAGCAGTACTTC.

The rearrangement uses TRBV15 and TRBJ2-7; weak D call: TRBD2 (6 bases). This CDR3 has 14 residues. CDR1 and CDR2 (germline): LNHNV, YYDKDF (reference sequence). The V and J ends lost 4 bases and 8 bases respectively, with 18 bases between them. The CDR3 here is CATSTQGLAVKQYF. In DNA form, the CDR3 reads TGTGCCACCAGCACCCAGGGACTTGCCGTAAAGCAGTACTTC. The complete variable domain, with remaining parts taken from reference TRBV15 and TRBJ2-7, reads DAMVIQNPRYQVTQFGKPVTLSCSQTLNHNVMYWYQQKSSQAPKLLFHYYDKDFNNEADTPDNFQSRRPNTSFCFLDIRSPGLGDTAMYLCATSTQGLAVKQYFGPGTRLTVT.

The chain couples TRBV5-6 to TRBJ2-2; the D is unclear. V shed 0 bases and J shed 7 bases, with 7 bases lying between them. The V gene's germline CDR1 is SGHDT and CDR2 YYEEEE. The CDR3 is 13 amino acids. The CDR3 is CASSLVGSGELFF. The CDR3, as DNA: TGTGCCAGCAGCTTGGTGGGCAGCGGGGAGCTGTTTTTT. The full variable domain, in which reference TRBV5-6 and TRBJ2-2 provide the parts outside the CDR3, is DAGVTQSPTHLIKTRGQQVTLRCSPKSGHDTVSWYQQALGQGPQFIFQYYEEEERQRGNFPDRFSGHQFPNYSSELNVNALLLGDSALYLCASSLVGSGELFFGEGSRLTVL.

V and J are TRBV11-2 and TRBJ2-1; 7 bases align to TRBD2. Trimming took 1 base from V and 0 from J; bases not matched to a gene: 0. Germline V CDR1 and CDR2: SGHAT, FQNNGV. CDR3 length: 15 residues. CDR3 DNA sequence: TGTGCCAGCAGCTTAGGGACTAGCTCCTACAATGAGCAGTTCTTC. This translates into CASSLGTSSYNEQFF. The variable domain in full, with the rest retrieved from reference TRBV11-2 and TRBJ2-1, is EAGVAQSPRYKIIEKRQSVAFWCNPISGHATLYWYQQILGQGPKLLIQFQNNGVVDDSQLPKDRFSAERLKGVDSTLKIQPAKLEDSAVYLCASSLGTSSYNEQFFGPGTRLTVL.

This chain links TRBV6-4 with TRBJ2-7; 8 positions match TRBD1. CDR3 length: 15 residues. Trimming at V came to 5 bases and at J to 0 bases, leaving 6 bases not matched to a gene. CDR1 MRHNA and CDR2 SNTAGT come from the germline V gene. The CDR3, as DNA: TGTGCCAGCAGTATGGACAGGGATCACTCCTACGAGCAGTACTTC. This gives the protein CASSMDRDHSYEQYF.

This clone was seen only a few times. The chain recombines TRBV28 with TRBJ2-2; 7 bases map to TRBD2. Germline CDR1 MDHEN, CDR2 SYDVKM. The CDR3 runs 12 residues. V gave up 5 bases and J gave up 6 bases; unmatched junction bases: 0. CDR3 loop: CASSRGAGELFF. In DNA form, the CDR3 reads TGTGCCAGCAGTCGGGGGGCCGGGGAGCTGTTTTTT.

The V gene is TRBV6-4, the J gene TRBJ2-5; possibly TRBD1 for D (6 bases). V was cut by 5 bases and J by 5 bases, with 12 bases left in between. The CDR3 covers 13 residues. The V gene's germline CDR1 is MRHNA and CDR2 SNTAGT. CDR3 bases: TGTGCCAGCAGTTACGCCAGGGGTGAGACCCAGTACTTC. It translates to CASSYARGETQYF.

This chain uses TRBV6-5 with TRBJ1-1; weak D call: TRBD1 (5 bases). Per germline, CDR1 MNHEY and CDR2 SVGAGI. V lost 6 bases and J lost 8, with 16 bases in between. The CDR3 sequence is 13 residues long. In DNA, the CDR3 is TGTGCCAGCAGGGCTTCGTGGGGCGCCGAAGCTTTCTTT. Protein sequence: CASRASWGAEAFF.